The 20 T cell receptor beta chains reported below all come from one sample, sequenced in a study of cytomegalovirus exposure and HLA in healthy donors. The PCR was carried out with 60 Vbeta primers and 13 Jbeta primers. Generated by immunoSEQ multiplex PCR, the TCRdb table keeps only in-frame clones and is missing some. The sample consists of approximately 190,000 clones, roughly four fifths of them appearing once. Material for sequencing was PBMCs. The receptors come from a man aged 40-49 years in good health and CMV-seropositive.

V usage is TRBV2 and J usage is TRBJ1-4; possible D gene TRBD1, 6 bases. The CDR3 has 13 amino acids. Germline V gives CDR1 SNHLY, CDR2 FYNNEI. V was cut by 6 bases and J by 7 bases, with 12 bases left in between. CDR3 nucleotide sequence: TGTGCCAGCAGCGCCAGGGGTCGTGAAAAACTGTTTTTT. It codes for CASSARGREKLFF. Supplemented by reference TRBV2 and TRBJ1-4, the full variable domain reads EPEVTQTPSHQVTQMGQEVILRCVPISNHLYFYWYRQILGQKVEFLVSFYNNEISEKSEIFDDQFSVERPDGSNFTLKIRSTKLEDSAMYFCASSARGREKLFFGSGTQLSVL.

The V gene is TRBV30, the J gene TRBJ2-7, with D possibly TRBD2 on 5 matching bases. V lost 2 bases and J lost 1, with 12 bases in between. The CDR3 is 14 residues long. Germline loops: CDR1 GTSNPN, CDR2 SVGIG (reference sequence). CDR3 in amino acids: CAWSPGVGSYEQYF. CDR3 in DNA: TGTGCCTGGAGTCCCGGGGTTGGATCCTACGAGCAGTACTTC.

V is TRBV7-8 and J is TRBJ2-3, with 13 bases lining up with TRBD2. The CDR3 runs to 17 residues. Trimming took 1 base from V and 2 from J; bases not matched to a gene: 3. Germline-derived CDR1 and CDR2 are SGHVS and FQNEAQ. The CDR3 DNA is TGTGCCAGCAGCTTAGGGACTAGCGGGGGCCTCACAGATACGCAGTATTTT. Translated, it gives CASSLGTSGGLTDTQYF.

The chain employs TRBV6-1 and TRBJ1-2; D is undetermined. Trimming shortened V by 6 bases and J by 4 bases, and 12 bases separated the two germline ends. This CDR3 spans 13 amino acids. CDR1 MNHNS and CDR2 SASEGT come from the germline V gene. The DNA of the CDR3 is TGTGCCAGCAGGGGCACCAACACCTATGGCTACACCTTC. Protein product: CASRGTNTYGYTF.

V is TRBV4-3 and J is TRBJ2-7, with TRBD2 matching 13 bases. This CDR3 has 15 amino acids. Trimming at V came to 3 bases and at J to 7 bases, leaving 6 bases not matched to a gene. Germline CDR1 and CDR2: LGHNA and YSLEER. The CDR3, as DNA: TGCGCCAGCAGCCACCCCGAGGGACTAGCGGGGGAGCAGTACTTC. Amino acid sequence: CASSHPEGLAGEQYF.

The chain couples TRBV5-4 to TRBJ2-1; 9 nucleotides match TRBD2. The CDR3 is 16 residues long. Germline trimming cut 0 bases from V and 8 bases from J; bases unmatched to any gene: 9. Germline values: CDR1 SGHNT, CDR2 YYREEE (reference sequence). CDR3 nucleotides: TGTGCCAGCAGCTTGGGATTCTGGCGGGAGGGCGATGAGCAGTTCTTC. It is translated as CASSLGFWREGDEQFF. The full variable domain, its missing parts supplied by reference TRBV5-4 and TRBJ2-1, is ETGVTQSPTHLIKTRGQQVTLRCSSQSGHNTVSWYQQALGQGPQFIFQYYREEENGRGNFPPRFSGLQFPNYSSELNVNALELDDSALYLCASSLGFWREGDEQFFGPGTRLTVL.

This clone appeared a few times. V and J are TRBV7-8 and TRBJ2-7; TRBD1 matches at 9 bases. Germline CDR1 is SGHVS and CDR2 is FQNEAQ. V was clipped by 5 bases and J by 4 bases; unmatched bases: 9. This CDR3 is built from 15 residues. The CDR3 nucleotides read TGTGCCAGCAGCCCTCAAGGGACAGGGATTTACGAGCAGTACTTC. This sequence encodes CASSPQGTGIYEQYF.

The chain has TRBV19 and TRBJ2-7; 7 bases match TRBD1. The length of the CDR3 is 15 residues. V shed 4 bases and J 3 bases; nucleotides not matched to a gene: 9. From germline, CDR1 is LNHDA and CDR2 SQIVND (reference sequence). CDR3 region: CASSTRDSGNYEQYF. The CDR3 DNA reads TGTGCCAGTAGTACCCGGGACAGCGGTAACTACGAGCAGTACTTC.

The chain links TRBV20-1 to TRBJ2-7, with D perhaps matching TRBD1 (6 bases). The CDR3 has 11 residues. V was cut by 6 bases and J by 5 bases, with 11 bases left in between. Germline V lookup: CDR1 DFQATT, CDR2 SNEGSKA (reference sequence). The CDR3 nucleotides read TGCAGTGCGTCCGGGACAAACGAGCAGTACTTC. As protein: CSASGTNEQYF.

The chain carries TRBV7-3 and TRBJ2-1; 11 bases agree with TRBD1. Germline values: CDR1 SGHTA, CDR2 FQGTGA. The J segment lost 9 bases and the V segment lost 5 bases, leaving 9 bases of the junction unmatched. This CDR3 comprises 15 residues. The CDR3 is CASSPGQGAISEQFF. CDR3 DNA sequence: TGTGCCAGCAGCCCTGGACAGGGGGCCATATCTGAGCAGTTCTTC.

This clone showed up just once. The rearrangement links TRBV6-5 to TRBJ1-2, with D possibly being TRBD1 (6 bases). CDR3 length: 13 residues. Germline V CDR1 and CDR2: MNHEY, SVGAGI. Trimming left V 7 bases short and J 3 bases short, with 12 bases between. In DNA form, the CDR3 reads TGTGCCAGCAAACAGGGTCTGTACTATGGCTACACCTTC. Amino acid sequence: CASKQGLYYGYTF.

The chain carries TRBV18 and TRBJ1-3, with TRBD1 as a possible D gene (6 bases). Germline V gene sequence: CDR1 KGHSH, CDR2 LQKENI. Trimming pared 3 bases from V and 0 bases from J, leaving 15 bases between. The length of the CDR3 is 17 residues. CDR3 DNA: TGTGCCAGCTCACCTTCAACAGGGACCTACTCTGGAAACACCATATATTTT. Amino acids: CASSPSTGTYSGNTIYF.

The CDR3 region has the DNA TGTGCCAGCAGCCCCGCGGGACAGGGCATCCATAACTATGGCTACACCTTC. Residues: CASSPAGQGIHNYGYTF. This chain links TRBV5-4 with TRBJ1-2; 9 bases are shared with TRBD1. The germline V gene has CDR1 SGHNT and CDR2 YYREEE (reference sequence). Trimming at V came to 4 bases and at J to 1 base, leaving 11 bases not matched to a gene. The CDR3 sequence is 17 residues long.

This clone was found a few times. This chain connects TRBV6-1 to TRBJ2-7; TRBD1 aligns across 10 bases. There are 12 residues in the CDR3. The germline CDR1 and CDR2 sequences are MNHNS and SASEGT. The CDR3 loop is CTTGTGDYEQYF. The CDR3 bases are TGTACTACCGGGACAGGGGACTACGAGCAGTACTTC.

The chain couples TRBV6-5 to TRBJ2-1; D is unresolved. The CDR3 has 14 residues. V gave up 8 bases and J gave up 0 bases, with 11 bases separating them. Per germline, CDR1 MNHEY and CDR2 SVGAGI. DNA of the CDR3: TGTGCCAGCTGCCCGCGAAGCTCCTACAATGAGCAGTTCTTC. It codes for CASCPRSSYNEQFF.

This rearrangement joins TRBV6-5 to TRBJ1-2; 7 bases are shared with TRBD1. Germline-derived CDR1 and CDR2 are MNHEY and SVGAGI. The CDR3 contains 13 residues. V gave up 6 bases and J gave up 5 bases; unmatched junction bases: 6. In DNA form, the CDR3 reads TGTGCCAGCAGCCTACAGGGGAGTTATGGCTACACCTTC. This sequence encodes CASSLQGSYGYTF.

The CDR3 loop reads CASSLGAVLSYEQYF. Here the CDR3 DNA reads TGTGCCAGCAGCTTAGGAGCGGTCCTCTCCTACGAGCAGTACTTC. The rearrangement uses TRBV11-2 and TRBJ2-7, with D possibly being TRBD2 (5 bases). From germline, CDR1 is SGHAT and CDR2 FQNNGV. V lost 1 base to trimming and J lost 0 bases, with 10 bases between them. The CDR3 is made up of 15 amino acids. Full variable domain (outside the CDR3, taken from reference TRBV11-2 and TRBJ2-7): EAGVAQSPRYKIIEKRQSVAFWCNPISGHATLYWYQQILGQGPKLLIQFQNNGVVDDSQLPKDRFSAERLKGVDSTLKIQPAKLEDSAVYLCASSLGAVLSYEQYFGPGTRLTVT.

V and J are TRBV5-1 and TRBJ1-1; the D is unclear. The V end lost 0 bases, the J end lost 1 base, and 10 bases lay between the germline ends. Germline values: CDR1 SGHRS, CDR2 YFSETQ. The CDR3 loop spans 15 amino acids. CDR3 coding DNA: TGCGCCAGCAGCTTGGCGCCCGACACGAACACTGAAGCTTTCTTT. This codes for CASSLAPDTNTEAFF. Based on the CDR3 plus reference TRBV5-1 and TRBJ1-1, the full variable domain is KAGVTQTPRYLIKTRGQQVTLSCSPISGHRSVSWYQQTPGQGLQFLFEYFSETQRNKGNFPGRFSGRQFSNSRSEMNVSTLELGDSALYLCASSLAPDTNTEAFFGQGTRLTVV.

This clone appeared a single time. The CDR3 sequence: CASSLGQTNTGELFF. The CDR3 coding sequence is TGCGCCAGCAGCTTAGGACAGACGAACACCGGGGAGCTGTTTTTT. The chain recombines TRBV5-1 with TRBJ2-2, with D tentatively TRBD1 (6 bases). V shed 2 bases and J shed 0 bases, with 8 bases lying between them. CDR1 and CDR2 from the germline V gene are SGHRS and YFSETQ. This CDR3 contains 15 residues.

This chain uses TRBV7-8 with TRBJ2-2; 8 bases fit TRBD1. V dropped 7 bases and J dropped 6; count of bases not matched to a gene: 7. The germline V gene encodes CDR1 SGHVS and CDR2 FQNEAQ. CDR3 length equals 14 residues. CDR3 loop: CASTRGQGAGELFF. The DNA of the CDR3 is TGTGCCAGCACCCGAGGACAGGGTGCCGGGGAGCTGTTTTTT.